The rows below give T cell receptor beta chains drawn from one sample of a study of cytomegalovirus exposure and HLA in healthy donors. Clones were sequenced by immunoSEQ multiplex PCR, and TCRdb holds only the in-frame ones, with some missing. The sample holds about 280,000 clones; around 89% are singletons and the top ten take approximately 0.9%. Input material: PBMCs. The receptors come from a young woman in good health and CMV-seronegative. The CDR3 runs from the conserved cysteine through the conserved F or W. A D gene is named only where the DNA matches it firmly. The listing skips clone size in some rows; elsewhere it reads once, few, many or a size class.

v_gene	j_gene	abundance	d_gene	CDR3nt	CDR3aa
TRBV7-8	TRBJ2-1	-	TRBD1	TGTGCCAGCAGCTTAGCGCCAGGACAGGGATACAATGAGCAGTTCTTC	CASSLAPGQGYNEQFF
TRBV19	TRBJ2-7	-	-	TGTGCCAGTAGTATGGCTGGGCCCCTTGACTACGAGCAGTACTTC	CASSMAGPLDYEQYF
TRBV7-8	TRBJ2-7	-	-	TGTGCCAGCAGCTTATCCGGGGATGTGATCGAGCAGTACTTC	CASSLSGDVIEQYF
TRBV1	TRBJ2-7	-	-	TGCACCAGCAGCCACCGGGGACAGGGGGCAGTACGCTCCTACGAGCAGTACTTC	CTSSHRGQGAVRSYEQYF
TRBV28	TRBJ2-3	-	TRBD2	TGTGCCAGCAGTTTGCTCATGCTAGCGGGTCCTTCTAGCACAGATACGCAGTATTTT	CASSLLMLAGPSSTDTQYF
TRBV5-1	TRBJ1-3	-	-	TGCGCCAGCAGCGATACAGGGTTCAACACCATATATTTT	CASSDTGFNTIYF
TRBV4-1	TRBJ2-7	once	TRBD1	TGCGCCAGCAGCCAAGACGGGACAGGAAGCTACGAGCAGTACTTC	CASSQDGTGSYEQYF
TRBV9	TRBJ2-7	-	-	TGTGCCAGCAGCGTCATGCCAGGGCAAAGGGACGAGCAGTACTTC	CASSVMPGQRDEQYF
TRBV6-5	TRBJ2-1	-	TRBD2	TGTGCCAGCAGTTACTCGATACTAGCGGCGTACAATGAGCAGTTCTTC	CASSYSILAAYNEQFF
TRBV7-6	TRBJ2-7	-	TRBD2	TGTGCCAGCAGCTTAGCGGCTAGCGGAGGAAAACGATCGTACGAGCAGTACTTC	CASSLAASGGKRSYEQYF
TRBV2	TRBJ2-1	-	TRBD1	TGTGCCAGCAGGGAGGACAGGAATGAGCAGTTCTTC	CASREDRNEQFF
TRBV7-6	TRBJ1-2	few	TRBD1	TGTGCCAGCAGCTTGACAGGGACCTATGGCTACACCTTC	CASSLTGTYGYTF
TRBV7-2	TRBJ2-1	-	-	TGTGCCAGCAGTCGTAGAATCAATGAGCAGTTCTTC	CASSRRINEQFF
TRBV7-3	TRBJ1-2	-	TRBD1	TGTGCCAGCAGTCGGACAGGTGATAAGAGTGGCTACACCTTC	CASSRTGDKSGYTF
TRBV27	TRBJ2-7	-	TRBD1	TGTGCCAGCAGTCCACCGGGACAGGGGTCCTACGAGCAGTACTTC	CASSPPGQGSYEQYF
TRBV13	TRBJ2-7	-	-	TGTGCCAGCAGCTTAGCCGTTAGGGGCGAGCAGTACTTC	CASSLAVRGEQYF
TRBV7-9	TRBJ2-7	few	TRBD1	TGTGCCAGCAGCTTACGGGACAGCAGCTACGAGCAGTACTTC	CASSLRDSSYEQYF
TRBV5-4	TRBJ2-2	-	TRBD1	TGTGCCAGCGATCCGGGACAGGGGGACACCGGGGAGCTGTTTTTT	CASDPGQGDTGELFF
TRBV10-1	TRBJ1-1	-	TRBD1	TGCGCCAGCAGTGCGAACCACAGGGGCGAAGCTTTCTTT	CASSANHRGEAFF
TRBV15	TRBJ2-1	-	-	TGTGCCACCAGCAGTATGACAGGACCTCACAATGAGCAGTTCTTC	CATSSMTGPHNEQFF
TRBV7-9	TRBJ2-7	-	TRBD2	TGTGCCAGCAGTGGGACTAGCGGGAGTCGGACCTACGAGCAGTACTTC	CASSGTSGSRTYEQYF
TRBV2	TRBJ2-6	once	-	TGTGCCAGCTCTCCAGCGCGGGGCTCTGGGGCCAACGTCCTGACTTTC	CASSPARGSGANVLTF
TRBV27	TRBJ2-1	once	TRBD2	TGTGCCAGCAGTTTGTCTAGCGGGAGCTCCTACAATGAGCAGTTCTTC	CASSLSSGSSYNEQFF
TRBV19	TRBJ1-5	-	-	TGTGCCAGTAGTATCCACAGGGTTGGGCAGCCCCAGCATTTT	CASSIHRVGQPQHF
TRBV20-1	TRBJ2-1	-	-	TGCAGTGCCCACTCTAACAATGAGCAGTTCTTC	CSAHSNNEQFF
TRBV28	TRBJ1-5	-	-	TGTGCCAGCAGCCAGGTCCGACAGGGCAATCAGCCCCAGCATTTT	CASSQVRQGNQPQHF
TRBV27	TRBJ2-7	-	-	TGTGCCAGCAGTTTATCTGCCGGGACACCCCCTAGGGAGCAGTACTTC	CASSLSAGTPPREQYF
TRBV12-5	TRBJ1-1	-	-	TGTGCTAGTGGGGCGGGGGGGAACACTGAAGCTTTCTTT	CASGAGGNTEAFF
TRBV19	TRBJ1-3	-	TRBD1	TGTGCCAGTAGTATAGGGGACAGCTCTGGAAACACCATATATTTT	CASSIGDSSGNTIYF
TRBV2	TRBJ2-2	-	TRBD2	TGTGCCATACATAGCGGGAGAGGGAACACCGGGGAGCTGTTTTTT	CAIHSGRGNTGELFF
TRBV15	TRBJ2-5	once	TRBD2	TGTGCCACCACCCCAGCTCGGACTAGCCAAGAGACCCAGTACTTC	CATTPARTSQETQYF
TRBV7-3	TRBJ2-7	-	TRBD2	TGTGCCAGCAGCTTATTAGCGGGAGTTAACGAGCAGTACTTC	CASSLLAGVNEQYF
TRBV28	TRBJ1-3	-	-	TGTGCCACCGAACCACCGGGACACCTGACCTACTCTGGAAACACCATATATTTT	CATEPPGHLTYSGNTIYF
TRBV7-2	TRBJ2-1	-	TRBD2	TGTGCCAGCAGCTATAGCGGGAGCGAGCAGTTCTTC	CASSYSGSEQFF
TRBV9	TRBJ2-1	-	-	TGTGCCAGCACTGTGGGAGACGGCGGCAATGAGCAGTTCTTC	CASTVGDGGNEQFF
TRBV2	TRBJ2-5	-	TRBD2	TGTGCCAGCAGTGAAGCGCCAGCTAGCGGGATTGAGACCCAGTACTTC	CASSEAPASGIETQYF
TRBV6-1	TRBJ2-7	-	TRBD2	TGTGCCAGCAGTGAATGGGGCGGGAGGGCCAGGGAGCAGTACTTC	CASSEWGGRAREQYF
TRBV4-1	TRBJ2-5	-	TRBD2	TGCGCCAGCAGCCAAGGGGGACTAGCGGGAGTGGTTGTAGGAGAGACCCAGTACTTC	CASSQGGLAGVVVGETQYF
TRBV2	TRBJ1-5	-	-	TGTGCCAGCACCCCACTCCCCCGGACAGCCTCGTCCGAGCCCCAGCATTTT	CASTPLPRTASSEPQHF
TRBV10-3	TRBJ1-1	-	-	TGTGCCATCTGGCCGGGGTTCTCTGAAGCTTTCTTT	CAIWPGFSEAFF
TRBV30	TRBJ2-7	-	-	TGTGCCTGGAAACAGGGAACCTACGAGCAGTACTTC	CAWKQGTYEQYF
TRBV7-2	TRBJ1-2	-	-	TGTGCCAGCAGCTCAAAGGCGGGCTATGGCTACACCTTC	CASSSKAGYGYTF
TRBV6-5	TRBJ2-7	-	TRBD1	TGTGCCAGCAGTTACTCCCGGGACAGCTACGAGCAGTACTTC	CASSYSRDSYEQYF
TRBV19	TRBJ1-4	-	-	TGTGCCAGTAGTATAGGTGGCAGGGCGGTTGAAAAACTGTTTTTT	CASSIGGRAVEKLFF
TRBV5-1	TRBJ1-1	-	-	TGCGCCAGCAGCGGGGCAGCCGCCTATAACACTGAAGCTTTCTTT	CASSGAAAYNTEAFF
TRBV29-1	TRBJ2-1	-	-	TGCAGCGTTGGGCGGGACTCTTTGAATGAGCAGTTCTTC	CSVGRDSLNEQFF
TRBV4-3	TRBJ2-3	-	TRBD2	TGCGCCAGCAGCCAAGAATATCCTAGCGGGTATACGCAGTATTTT	CASSQEYPSGYTQYF
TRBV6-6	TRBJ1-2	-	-	TGTGCCAGCAGTTACGCGTCAGGCCAGGGAAGCGGCTACACCTTC	CASSYASGQGSGYTF
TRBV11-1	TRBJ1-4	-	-	TGTGCCAGCAGCTTGACAGATCGGAATGAAAAACTGTTTTTT	CASSLTDRNEKLFF
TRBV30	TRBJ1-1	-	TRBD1	TGTGCCTTTAGACAGGGGAACACTGAAGCTTTCTTT	CAFRQGNTEAFF
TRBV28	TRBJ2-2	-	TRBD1	TGTGCCAGCGGCTCCGGACAGGGGGCTTTCGGGGAGCTGTTTTTT	CASGSGQGAFGELFF
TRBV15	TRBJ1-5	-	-	TGTGCCACCAGCAGACCAAAGGCGGGGACTCAGCCCCAGCATTTT	CATSRPKAGTQPQHF
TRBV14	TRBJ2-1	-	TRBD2	TGTGCCAGCAGCCAAGATTTGGCTAGCGGGAGCTCCTACAATGAGCAGTTCTTC	CASSQDLASGSSYNEQFF
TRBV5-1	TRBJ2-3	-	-	TGCGCCAGCAGCTTTGAATCCCCCGCACAAGATACGCAGTATTTT	CASSFESPAQDTQYF
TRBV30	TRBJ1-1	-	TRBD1	TGTGCCTGGAGTGTACGAGGCAGGGGGTACACTGAAGCTTTCTTT	CAWSVRGRGYTEAFF
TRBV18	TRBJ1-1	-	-	TGTGCCAGCTCACCGCAGGGCGGGATGAACACTGAAGCTTTCTTT	CASSPQGGMNTEAFF
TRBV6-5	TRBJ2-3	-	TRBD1	TGTGCCAGCAGGTCGGGGACAGGGGACGGAGATACGCAGTATTTT	CASRSGTGDGDTQYF
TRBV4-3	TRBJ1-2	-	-	TGCGCCAGCAGCCTCGGGACCGCGGGGTTTGGCTACACCTTC	CASSLGTAGFGYTF
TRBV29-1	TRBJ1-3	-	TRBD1	TGCAGCGTGGCAGGGGGCGGCGGCTCTGGAAACACCATATATTTT	CSVAGGGGSGNTIYF
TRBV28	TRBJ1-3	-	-	TGTGCCAGCAGCCCGGACAGCTCTGGAAACACCATATATTTT	CASSPDSSGNTIYF